The 26 T cell receptor beta chains in this list originate from one sample, sequenced in a study of T cell responses to AZD1222 COVID-19 vaccine. Method: immunoSEQ multiplex PCR; TCRdb's copy keeps in-frame clones and lacks some. This sample has some 130,000 clones; approximately 88% occur once, and the top ten carry around 5%. The sample in question was peripheral blood, obtained 28 days after the second AZD1222 dose. These TCRs come from an adult who received the AZD1222 COVID-19 vaccine.

This clone occurred once. This chain uses TRBV28 with TRBJ2-7; D is uncertain. The germline V gene encodes CDR1 MDHEN and CDR2 SYDVKM. V shed 1 base and J shed 3 bases, with 7 bases lying between them. The CDR3 extends over 13 amino acids. CDR3 loop: CASSLYPDYEQYF. For the CDR3, the DNA is TGTGCCAGCAGTTTATATCCCGACTACGAGCAGTACTTC.

The rearrangement links TRBV6-6 to TRBJ2-7; 9 bases map to TRBD1. The J segment lost 6 bases and the V segment lost 2 bases, leaving 8 bases of the junction unmatched. The germline V gene has CDR1 MNHNY and CDR2 SVGAGI (reference sequence). This CDR3 contains 15 residues. In nucleotides, the CDR3 is TGTGCCAGCAGTTACCCGGGACAGGGAGGATCCGAGCAGTACTTC. Its translation is CASSYPGQGGSEQYF.

The V and J genes are TRBV7-9 and TRBJ1-1, with D possibly TRBD1 on 6 matching bases. CDR3 length: 16 amino acids. The germline V gene has CDR1 SEHNR and CDR2 FQNEAQ (reference sequence). V was pared by 4 bases and J by 4 bases, with 19 bases between. The CDR3 coding sequence is TGTGCCAGCAGCTCCGATACCACAGGGTCGGGCACTGAAGCTTTCTTT. Translating gives CASSSDTTGSGTEAFF. The full variable domain, its missing parts supplied by reference TRBV7-9 and TRBJ1-1, is DTGVSQNPRHKITKRGQNVTFRCDPISEHNRLYWYRQTLGQGPEFLTYFQNEAQLEKSRLLSDRFSAERPKGSFSTLEIQRTEQGDSAMYLCASSSDTTGSGTEAFFGQGTRLTVV.

This clone was detected once. V gene TRBV18 combines with J gene TRBJ2-7; D possibly corresponds to TRBD2 (5 bases). The CDR3 contains 15 residues. Trimming pared 2 bases from V and 1 base from J, leaving 12 bases between. CDR1 is KGHSH and CDR2 is LQKENI in the germline V gene. CDR3 in amino acids: CASSPKEGSSYEQYF. The CDR3, as DNA: TGTGCCAGCTCACCAAAGGAAGGGAGTTCCTACGAGCAGTACTTC.

The gene calls are TRBV12-3 or TRBV12-4 and TRBJ2-5; 7 nucleotides line up with TRBD2. The trim removed 8 bases at V and 1 base at J, leaving 1 base unmatched. CDR3 length: 12 residues. In DNA form, the CDR3 reads TGTGCCAGCGGGACTACCCAAGAGACCCAGTACTTC. Encoded protein: CASGTTQETQYF.

The V call is TRBV5-5, the J call TRBJ2-7; possible D gene TRBD2, 5 bases. V gave up 1 base and J gave up 2 bases, with 19 bases separating them. The CDR3 totals 17 residues. Germline lookup yields CDR1 SGHKS and CDR2 YYEKEE (reference sequence). The CDR3 sequence is CASSLFSLPSGPYEQYF. Here the CDR3 DNA reads TGTGCCAGCAGCTTGTTCAGCCTCCCGAGCGGACCCTACGAGCAGTACTTC.

The chain is built from TRBV9 and TRBJ2-1, with 9 bases that match TRBD1. The CDR3 is made up of 19 amino acids. Germline values: CDR1 SGDLS, CDR2 YYNGEE. Germline trimming cut 4 bases from V and 9 bases from J; bases unmatched to any gene: 23. CDR3 residues: CASSPRDRVLVTSGGEQFF. CDR3 sequence (DNA): TGTGCCAGCAGCCCCCGGGACAGGGTATTGGTGACTAGTGGAGGTGAGCAGTTCTTC.

The chain joins TRBV6-5 to TRBJ2-4; no clear D. The CDR3 is 13 residues long. Germline values: CDR1 MNHEY, CDR2 SVGAGI. Trimming removed 8 bases from V and 9 bases from J, with 17 bases in between. The chain's CDR3 is CASGVGPSGIQYF. The CDR3 DNA follows: TGTGCCAGCGGGGTTGGCCCCTCAGGCATTCAGTACTTC.

This sequence joins TRBV10-1 and TRBJ2-2; 10 positions match TRBD2. The J segment lost 5 bases and the V segment lost 9 bases, leaving 9 bases of the junction unmatched. The germline gives CDR1 WNHNN, CDR2 SYGVQD (reference sequence). The CDR3 is 15 residues long. CDR3 amino acids: CASSHSGRNTGELFF. In DNA, the CDR3 is TGCGCCAGTAGTCATAGCGGGAGGAATACCGGGGAGCTGTTTTTT.

The CDR3 bases are TGTGCCAGTAGTATCTACAGAGAATCTAACTATGGCTACACCTTC. Amino acids: CASSIYRESNYGYTF. This chain joins TRBV19 and TRBJ1-2; D gene unclear. The CDR3 is 15 amino acids. The germline V and J ends were trimmed by 3 bases and 0 bases, with 11 bases remaining between them. Germline CDR1 LNHDA, CDR2 SQIVND (reference sequence).

The table lists this clone with a few counts. The rearrangement joins TRBV7-3 to TRBJ1-1; D is uncertain. CDR3 length: 15 residues. Trimming removed 2 bases from V and 0 bases from J, with 10 bases in between. Looked up from germline, CDR1 is SGHTA and CDR2 is FQGTGA. CDR3 nucleotides: TGTGCCAGCAGCTTAGACGCAGGCTTGAACACTGAAGCTTTCTTT. Translation gives CASSLDAGLNTEAFF. Drawing the rest from reference TRBV7-3 and TRBJ1-1, the complete variable domain is GAGVSQTPSNKVTEKGKYVELRCDPISGHTALYWYRQSLGQGPEFLIYFQGTGAADDSGLPNDRFFAVRPEGSVSTLKIQRTERGDSAVYLCASSLDAGLNTEAFFGQGTRLTVV.

CDR3 nucleotides: TGTGCCAGCAGGCCAACCGGGGGTGGAGAGCAGTTCTTC. Encoded protein: CASRPTGGGEQFF. The rearrangement uses TRBV12-3 or TRBV12-4 and TRBJ2-1, with a tentative D call TRBD2 (6 bases). Trimming took 6 bases from V and 10 from J, leaving 16 bases between them. CDR3 length: 13 amino acids.

V and J are TRBV28 and TRBJ2-2; 7 bases align to TRBD1. CDR3 length equals 13 residues. V trimming: 3 bases; J trimming: 5 bases; junction bases outside the gene matches: 0. Germline CDR1 is MDHEN and CDR2 is SYDVKM. CDR3 protein: CASSLTGTGELFF. In DNA, the CDR3 is TGTGCCAGCAGTTTGACAGGGACCGGGGAGCTGTTTTTT.

The chain carries TRBV7-9 and TRBJ1-2, with TRBD1 identical over 8 bases. Looked up from germline, CDR1 is SEHNR and CDR2 is FQNEAQ (reference sequence). With 6 bases clipped from V and 0 bases from J, the junction kept 3 bases outside the gene matches. The CDR3 loop spans 14 amino acids. The CDR3 nucleotides are TGTGCCAGCAGGCGGGACAGGTCTAACTATGGCTACACCTTC. Translated, it gives CASRRDRSNYGYTF.

The J gene is TRBJ2-2, the V gene TRBV2; TRBD2 matches 13 bases. The CDR3 is made up of 17 amino acids. With V trimmed by 11 bases and J by 0 bases, 9 bases remained unmatched. CDR1 SNHLY and CDR2 FYNNEI come from the germline V gene. CDR3 loop: CAHTLAGGATNTGELFF. DNA of the CDR3: TGTGCCCACACACTAGCGGGAGGGGCAACGAACACCGGGGAGCTGTTTTTT.

This chain connects TRBV7-8 to TRBJ1-6; no firm D call. The CDR3 has 15 amino acids. V gave up 5 bases and J gave up 10 bases, with 18 bases separating them. CDR1 SGHVS and CDR2 FQNEAQ come from the germline V gene. The CDR3 protein is CASSPNLKSGSPLHF. The CDR3 DNA reads as TGTGCCAGCAGCCCTAACCTCAAGTCGGGGTCACCCCTCCACTTT.

V is TRBV28 and J is TRBJ1-6; 7 bases are shared with TRBD1. After removal of 7 bases from V and 7 bases from J, the junction contained 13 bases not matched to a gene. The germline V gene encodes CDR1 MDHEN and CDR2 SYDVKM. There are 16 residues in the CDR3. DNA for the CDR3: TGTGCCAGCAACGAAGGGGGCTCGAGTAAGAATTCACCCCTCCACTTT. Its protein is CASNEGGSSKNSPLHF.

This rearrangement joins TRBV5-1 to TRBJ2-4; 13 bases are shared with TRBD2. V shed 4 bases and J 0 bases; nucleotides not matched to a gene: 16. In germline, CDR1 is SGHRS, CDR2 YFSETQ. The CDR3 runs 21 residues. CDR3 bases: TGCGCCAGCAGCGTTGGAACCCCGGGACTAGCGGGACCTAAAGCCAAAAACATTCAGTACTTC. Translation gives CASSVGTPGLAGPKAKNIQYF.

The CDR3 loop reads CASSSRVAGVGTDTQYF. The CDR3, as DNA: TGTGCCAGCAGCTCTAGGGTAGCGGGGGTTGGCACAGATACGCAGTATTTT. The chain combines TRBV7-9 with TRBJ2-3, with 9 positions matching TRBD2. The trim removed 4 bases at V and 1 base at J, leaving 9 bases unmatched. This CDR3 has 17 residues. Germline V gene lookup returns CDR1 SEHNR and CDR2 FQNEAQ (reference sequence).

The J gene is TRBJ1-5, the V gene TRBV20-1; D gene ambiguous. Trimming stripped 3 bases from V and 2 bases from J, with 5 bases between. Per germline, CDR1 DFQATT and CDR2 SNEGSKA (reference sequence). This CDR3 region has 12 residues. DNA for the CDR3: TGCAGTGCTAGTGTTCGCAATCAGCCCCAGCATTTT. This translates into CSASVRNQPQHF.

The chain couples TRBV10-1 to TRBJ2-2; 10 bases map to TRBD2. The J segment lost 5 bases and the V segment lost 5 bases, leaving 8 bases of the junction unmatched. There are 16 residues in the CDR3. Germline CDR1 WNHNN, CDR2 SYGVQD (reference sequence). This CDR3 is CASSLSGRARTGELFF. CDR3 DNA: TGCGCCAGCAGTTTGAGCGGGAGGGCGAGGACCGGGGAGCTGTTTTTT.

This sequence joins TRBV5-1 and TRBJ1-2; TRBD1 might be the D (6 bases). Trimming took 4 bases from V and 0 from J, leaving 10 bases between them. The CDR3 runs to 14 residues. Germline V CDR1 and CDR2: SGHRS, YFSETQ. For the CDR3, the DNA is TGCGCCAGCAGCCCAGGGGCAGCTAACTATGGCTACACCTTC. Protein: CASSPGAANYGYTF.

This clone appeared a single time. V gene TRBV30 combines with J gene TRBJ1-6; 7 positions match TRBD1. Germline-derived CDR1 and CDR2 are GTSNPN and SVGIG (reference sequence). Germline trimming cut 1 base from V and 7 bases from J; bases unmatched to any gene: 4. The CDR3 runs to 14 residues. The CDR3 bases are TGTGCCTGGAGTGGTTTGACAGGGAATTCACCCCTCCACTTT. The encoded protein is CAWSGLTGNSPLHF.

This clone has just one count. The gene calls are TRBV11-2 and TRBJ2-1; D unclear. V lost 1 base to trimming and J lost 3 bases, with 10 bases between them. The CDR3 is made up of 15 amino acids. Germline V CDR1 and CDR2: SGHAT, FQNNGV. Here the CDR3 reads CASSLGEAFYNEQFF. CDR3 nucleotides: TGTGCCAGCAGCTTAGGGGAAGCCTTCTACAATGAGCAGTTCTTC. Using reference TRBV11-2 and TRBJ2-1 for the parts outside the CDR3, the full variable domain is EAGVAQSPRYKIIEKRQSVAFWCNPISGHATLYWYQQILGQGPKLLIQFQNNGVVDDSQLPKDRFSAERLKGVDSTLKIQPAKLEDSAVYLCASSLGEAFYNEQFFGPGTRLTVL.

The rearrangement uses TRBV28 and TRBJ1-2, with 7 bases fitting TRBD1. The junction had 4 bases not matched to a gene; V was cut back by 5 bases and J by 4 bases. CDR3 length: 13 amino acids. CDR1 and CDR2 (germline): MDHEN, SYDVKM. This CDR3 is CASSLTGLYGYTF. The CDR3, as DNA: TGTGCCAGCAGTCTGACAGGGCTCTATGGCTACACCTTC.

This chain joins TRBV5-8 and TRBJ2-6; D is undetermined. The CDR3 sequence is 15 residues long. Trimming removed 2 bases at V and 4 bases at J, with 10 bases between. Germline V gene data show CDR1 as SGHTS and CDR2 as YDEGEE. CDR3 protein: CASSFPPAGANVLTF. In nucleotides, the CDR3 is TGTGCCAGCAGCTTCCCCCCGGCCGGGGCCAACGTCCTGACTTTC.